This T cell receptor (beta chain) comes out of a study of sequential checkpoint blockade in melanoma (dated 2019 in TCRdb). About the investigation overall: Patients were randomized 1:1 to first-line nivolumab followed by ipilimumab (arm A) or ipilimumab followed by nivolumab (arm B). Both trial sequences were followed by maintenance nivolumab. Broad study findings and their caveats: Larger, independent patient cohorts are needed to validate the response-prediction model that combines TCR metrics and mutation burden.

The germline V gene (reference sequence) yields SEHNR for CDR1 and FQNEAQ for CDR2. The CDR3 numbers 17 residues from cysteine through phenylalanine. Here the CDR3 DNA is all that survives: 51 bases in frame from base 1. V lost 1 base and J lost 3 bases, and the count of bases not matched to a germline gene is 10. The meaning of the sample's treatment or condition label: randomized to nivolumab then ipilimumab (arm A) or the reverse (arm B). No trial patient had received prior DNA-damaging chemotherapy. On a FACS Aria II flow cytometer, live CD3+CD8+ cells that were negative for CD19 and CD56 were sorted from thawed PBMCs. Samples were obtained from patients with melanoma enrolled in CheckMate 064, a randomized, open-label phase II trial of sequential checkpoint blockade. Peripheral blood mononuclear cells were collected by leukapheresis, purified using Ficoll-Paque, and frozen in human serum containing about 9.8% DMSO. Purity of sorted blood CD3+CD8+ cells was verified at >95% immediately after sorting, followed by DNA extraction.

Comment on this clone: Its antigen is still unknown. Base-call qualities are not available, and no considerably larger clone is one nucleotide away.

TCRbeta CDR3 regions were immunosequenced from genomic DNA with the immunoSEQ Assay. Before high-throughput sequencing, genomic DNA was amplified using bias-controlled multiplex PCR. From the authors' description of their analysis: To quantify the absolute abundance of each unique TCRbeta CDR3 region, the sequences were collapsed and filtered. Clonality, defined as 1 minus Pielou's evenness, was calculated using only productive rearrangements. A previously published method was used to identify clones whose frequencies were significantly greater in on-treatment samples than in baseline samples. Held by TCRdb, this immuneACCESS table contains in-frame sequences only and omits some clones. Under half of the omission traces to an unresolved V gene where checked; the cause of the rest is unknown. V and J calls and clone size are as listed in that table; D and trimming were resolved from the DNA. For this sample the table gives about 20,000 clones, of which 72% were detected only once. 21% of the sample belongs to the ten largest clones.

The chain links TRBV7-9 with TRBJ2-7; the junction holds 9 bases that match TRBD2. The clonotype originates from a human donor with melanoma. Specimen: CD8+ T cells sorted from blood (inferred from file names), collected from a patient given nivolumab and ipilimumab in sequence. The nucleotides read TGTGCCAGCAGCTTAGGACCCGCAGCGGGAGGTATCTACGAGCAGTACTTC. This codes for CASSLGPAAGGIYEQYF. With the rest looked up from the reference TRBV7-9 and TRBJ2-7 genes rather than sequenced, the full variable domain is DTGVSQNPRHKITKRGQNVTFRCDPISEHNRLYWYRQTLGQGPEFLTYFQNEAQLEKSRLLSDRFSAERPKGSFSTLEIQRTEQGDSAMYLCASSLGPAAGGIYEQYFGPGTRLTVT.